This is a list of T cell receptor beta chains from one sample in a study of blood T cell repertoires in COVID-19. Sequencing used immunoSEQ multiplex PCR; TCRdb keeps in-frame clones, though not all of them. The data hold some 290,000 clones, with roughly 86% observed a single time. The specimen sequenced was PBMCs or T cells enriched from blood (not recorded which). The receptors were gathered from a woman aged 25 to 39 who had recovered from COVID-19. CDR3s include the opening cysteine and the closing phenylalanine or tryptophan.

V gene	J gene	CDR3 protein
TRBV6-6	TRBJ2-7	CASSSREPPYEQYF
TRBV6-5	TRBJ1-4	CASSQQVFGEKLFF
TRBV9	TRBJ1-2	CASSNTQGASDYGYTF
TRBV6-1	TRBJ1-2	CASSEAWTRDGYTF
TRBV20-1	TRBJ2-7	CSASIGTHIPRQYF
TRBV7-3	TRBJ1-1	CASSLRLDTEAFF
TRBV7-9	TRBJ1-3	CASSLFEDSGNTIYF
TRBV11-3	TRBJ2-1	CASSSHGGRDNEQFF
TRBV6-6	TRBJ1-4	CASSPQGHEKLFF
TRBV7-2	TRBJ2-1	CASSRLAGGTSSYNEQFF
TRBV7-9	TRBJ2-2	CASSVQGLAGELFF
TRBV9	TRBJ1-2	CASSGIQGSDHGYTF
TRBV3-1/TRBV3-2	TRBJ2-1	CASSPDLGGSPNEQFF
TRBV29-1	TRBJ1-3	CSVTGQGWEVENTIYF
TRBV7-8	TRBJ2-1	CASSFMRGSYNEQFF
TRBV5-4	TRBJ2-3	CASSLWLSSDTQYF
TRBV11-2	TRBJ2-5	CASSSQWGQGETQYF
TRBV9	TRBJ1-1	CASSDLRTGTHTEAFF
TRBV5-5	TRBJ1-2	CASSLNTGYGYTF
TRBV27	TRBJ1-1	CASSQQGPNTEAFF
TRBV11-3	TRBJ2-3	CASSPSGGIWYTQYF
TRBV28	TRBJ1-1	CASSPGQGRAFF
TRBV7-4	TRBJ1-6	CASNPVTSSYNSPLHF
TRBV11-3	TRBJ2-3	CASSLGGLWRTDTQYF
TRBV4-1	TRBJ2-7	CASSQVLAGQNYEQYF
TRBV19	TRBJ2-3	CASSITDTQYF
TRBV4-1	TRBJ1-1	CASSQLAGNEAFF